Sequencing of this T cell receptor (beta chain) was carried out in a study of tumor-infiltrating lymphocytes in primary liver carcinoma. Turning to the study itself: In every tissue type, samples returned a similar yield of roughly 3.65 to 8 million productive TCRbeta reads.

cDNA specific to TCR beta was made from around 530 ng of total RNA, with a constant-region primer employed for priming. Three nested multiplex PCR rounds of slightly modified ARM-PCR generated TCR beta libraries. TRBV1-TRBV30 forward primers and a C-beta reverse primer were used in the first two PCR rounds, which each ran for approximately 11 cycles. TCRdb re-derived calls from the multiplex PCR reads in MiXCR, one entry per CDR3 protein. The table shows 200,000 or so distinct CDR3 sequences, with almost 65% occurring only once. Study outcomes and limitations: Lesser overlap characterized tumor-adjacent and tumor-blood pairs relative to tumor region pairs.

It was unsorted whole blood that yielded blood RNA, and germline DNA was also extracted. The CDR3 has 15 amino acids. Germline assignment: CDR1 SGHNT and CDR2 YENEEA. Concerning this clonotype: Its antigen remains unknown.

The receptor's source is a woman aged 60-70 years with primary liver carcinoma and hepatitis B virus infection. The chain couples TRBV11-3 to TRBJ1-6, with no clear D. Sequencing input: peripheral blood. The chain's CDR3 is CVSSGPPAPNSPLHF. Written as DNA, the CDR3 is TGTGTCAGTAGCGGACCCCCGGCCCCTAATTCACCCCTCCACTTT. Looking up the rest from reference TRBV11-3 and TRBJ1-6 gives the full variable domain: EAGVVQSPRYKIIEKKQPVAFWCNPISGHNTLYWYLQNLGQGPELLIRYENEEAVDDSQLPKDRFSAERLKGVDSTLKIQPAELGDSAVYLCVSSGPPAPNSPLHFGNGTRLTVT.